Listed here is a single T cell receptor beta chain. The CDR3 has 11 residues. Trimming left V 3 bases short and J 12 bases short, with 11 bases between. CDR1 and CDR2 (germline): GTSNPN, SVGIG (reference sequence). PCR primers comprised 60 Vbeta and 13 Jbeta primers. The assay was immunoSEQ multiplex PCR, and TCRdb's table has in-frame clones only and misses some. The repertoire holds some 100,000 clones, with over 65% as singletons. The entry originates in a study of cytomegalovirus exposure and HLA in healthy donors. This chain joins TRBV30 and TRBJ1-4, with D possibly TRBD1 on 5 matching bases. The receptor was isolated from a woman aged 35 to 49 in good health and CMV-seropositive. Material for sequencing was PBMCs. The CDR3 is CAWRGQGELFF. Here the CDR3 DNA reads TGTGCCTGGAGAGGGCAGGGTGAACTGTTTTTT. The full variable domain, in which reference TRBV30 and TRBJ1-4 provide the parts outside the CDR3, is SQTIHQWPATLVQPVGSPLSLECTVEGTSNPNLYWYRQAAGRGLQLLFYSVGIGQISSEVPQNLSASRPQDRQFILSSKKLLLSDSGFYLCAWRGQGELFFGSGTQLSVL.